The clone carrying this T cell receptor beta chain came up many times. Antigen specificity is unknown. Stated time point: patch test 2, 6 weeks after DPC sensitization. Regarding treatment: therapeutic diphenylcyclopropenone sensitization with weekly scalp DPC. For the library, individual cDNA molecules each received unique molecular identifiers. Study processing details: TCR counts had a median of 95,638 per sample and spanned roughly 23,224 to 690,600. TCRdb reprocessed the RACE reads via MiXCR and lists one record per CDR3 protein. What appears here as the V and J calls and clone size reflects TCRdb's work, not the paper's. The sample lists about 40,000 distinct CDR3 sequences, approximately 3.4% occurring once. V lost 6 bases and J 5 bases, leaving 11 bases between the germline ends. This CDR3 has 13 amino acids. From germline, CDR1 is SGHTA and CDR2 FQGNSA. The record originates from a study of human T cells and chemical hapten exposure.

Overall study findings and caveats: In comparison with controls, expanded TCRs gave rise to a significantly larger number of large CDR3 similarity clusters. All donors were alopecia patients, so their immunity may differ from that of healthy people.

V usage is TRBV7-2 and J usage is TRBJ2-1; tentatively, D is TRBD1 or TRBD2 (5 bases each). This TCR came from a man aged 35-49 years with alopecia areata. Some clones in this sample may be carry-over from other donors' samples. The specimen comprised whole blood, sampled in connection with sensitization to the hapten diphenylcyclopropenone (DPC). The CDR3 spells CASRPGTHNEQFF. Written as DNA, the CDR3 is TGTGCCAGCAGACCAGGGACCCACAATGAGCAGTTCTTC.